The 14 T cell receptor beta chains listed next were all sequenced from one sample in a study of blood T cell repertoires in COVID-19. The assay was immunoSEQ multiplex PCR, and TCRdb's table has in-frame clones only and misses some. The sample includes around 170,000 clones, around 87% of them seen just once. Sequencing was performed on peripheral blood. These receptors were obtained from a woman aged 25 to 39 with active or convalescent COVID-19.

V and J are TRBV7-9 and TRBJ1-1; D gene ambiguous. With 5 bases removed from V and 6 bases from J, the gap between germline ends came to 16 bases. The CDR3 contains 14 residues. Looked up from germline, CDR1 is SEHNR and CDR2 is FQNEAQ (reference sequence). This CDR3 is CASSVTGSSAEAFF. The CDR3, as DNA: TGTGCCAGCAGCGTAACGGGTTCCAGCGCTGAAGCTTTCTTT.

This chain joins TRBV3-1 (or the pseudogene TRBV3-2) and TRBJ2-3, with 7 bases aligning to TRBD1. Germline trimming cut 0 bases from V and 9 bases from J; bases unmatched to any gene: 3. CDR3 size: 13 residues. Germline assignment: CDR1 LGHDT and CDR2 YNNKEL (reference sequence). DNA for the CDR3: TGTGCCAGCAGCCAAGAAGTCAGGGGGACGCAGTATTTT. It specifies CASSQEVRGTQYF.

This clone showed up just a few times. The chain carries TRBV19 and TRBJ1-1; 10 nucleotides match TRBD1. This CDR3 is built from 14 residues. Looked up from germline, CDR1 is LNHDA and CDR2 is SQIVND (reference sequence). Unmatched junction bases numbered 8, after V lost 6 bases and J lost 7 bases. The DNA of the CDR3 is TGTGCCAGTAGGGTCTCGGGACAGGGGTATGAAGCTTTCTTT. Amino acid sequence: CASRVSGQGYEAFF.

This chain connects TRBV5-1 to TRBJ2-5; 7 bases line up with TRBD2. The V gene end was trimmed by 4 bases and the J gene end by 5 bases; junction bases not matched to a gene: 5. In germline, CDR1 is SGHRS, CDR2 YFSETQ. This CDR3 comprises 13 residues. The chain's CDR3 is CASSQTSWETQYF. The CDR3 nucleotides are TGCGCCAGCAGCCAGACTAGCTGGGAGACCCAGTACTTC.

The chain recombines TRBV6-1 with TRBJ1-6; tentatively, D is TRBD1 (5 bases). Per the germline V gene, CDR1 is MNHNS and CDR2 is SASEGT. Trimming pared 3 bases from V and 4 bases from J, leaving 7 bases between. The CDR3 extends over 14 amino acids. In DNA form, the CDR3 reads TGTGCCAGCAGTGACGGACAATATAATTCACCCCTCCACTTT. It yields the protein CASSDGQYNSPLHF.

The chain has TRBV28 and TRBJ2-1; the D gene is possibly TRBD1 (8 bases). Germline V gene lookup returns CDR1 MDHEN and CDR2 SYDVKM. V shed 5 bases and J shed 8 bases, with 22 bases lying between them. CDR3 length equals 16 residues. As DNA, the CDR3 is TGTGCCAGCAGTACACAGGGGGAAGCGGGAAGGGATGAGCAGTTCTTC. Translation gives CASSTQGEAGRDEQFF.

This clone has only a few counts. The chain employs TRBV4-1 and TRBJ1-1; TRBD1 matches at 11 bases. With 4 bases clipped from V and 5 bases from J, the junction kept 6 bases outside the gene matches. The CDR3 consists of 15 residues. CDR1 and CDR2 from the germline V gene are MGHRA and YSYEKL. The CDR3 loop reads CASSPFGTGGTEAFF. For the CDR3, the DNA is TGCGCCAGCAGCCCTTTTGGGACAGGGGGAACTGAAGCTTTCTTT.

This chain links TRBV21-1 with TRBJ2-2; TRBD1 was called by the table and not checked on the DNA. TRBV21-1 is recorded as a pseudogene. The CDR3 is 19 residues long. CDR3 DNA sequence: TGTGCCAGCAGCAAAGCCCCACCAGGGAATTTCCCGAACACCGGGGAGCTGTTTTTT. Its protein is CASSKAPPGNFPNTGELFF.

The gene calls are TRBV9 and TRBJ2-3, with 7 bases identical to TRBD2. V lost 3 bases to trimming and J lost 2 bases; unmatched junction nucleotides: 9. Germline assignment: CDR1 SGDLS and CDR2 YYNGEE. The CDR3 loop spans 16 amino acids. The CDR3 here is CASSAHSGPFTDTQYF. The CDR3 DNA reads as TGTGCCAGCAGCGCTCATAGCGGGCCCTTCACAGATACGCAGTATTTT.

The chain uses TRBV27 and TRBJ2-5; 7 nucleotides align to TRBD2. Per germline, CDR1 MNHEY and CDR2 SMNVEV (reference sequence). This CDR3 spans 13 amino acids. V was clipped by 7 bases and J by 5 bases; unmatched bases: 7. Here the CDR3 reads CASTSGGEETQYF. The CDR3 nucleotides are TGTGCCAGCACCTCGGGGGGAGAGGAGACCCAGTACTTC.

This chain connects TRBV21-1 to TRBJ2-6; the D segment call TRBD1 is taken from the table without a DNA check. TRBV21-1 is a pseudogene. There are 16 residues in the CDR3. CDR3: CASSTRQGAGANVLTF. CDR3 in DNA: TGTGCCAGCAGCACGAGACAGGGGGCTGGGGCCAACGTCCTGACTTTC.

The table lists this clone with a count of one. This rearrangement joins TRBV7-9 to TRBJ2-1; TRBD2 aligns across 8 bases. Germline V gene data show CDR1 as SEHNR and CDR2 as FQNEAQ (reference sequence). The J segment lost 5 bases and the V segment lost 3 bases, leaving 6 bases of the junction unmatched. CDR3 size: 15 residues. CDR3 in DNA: TGTGCCAGCAGCTTTGGACTAGCACATCACAATGAGCAGTTCTTC. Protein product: CASSFGLAHHNEQFF.

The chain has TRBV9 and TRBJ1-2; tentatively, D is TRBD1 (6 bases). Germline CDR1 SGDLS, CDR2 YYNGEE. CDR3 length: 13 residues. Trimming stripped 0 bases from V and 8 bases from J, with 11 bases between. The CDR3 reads CASSVEGESGYTF. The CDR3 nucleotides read TGTGCCAGCAGCGTAGAGGGGGAGAGCGGCTACACCTTC.

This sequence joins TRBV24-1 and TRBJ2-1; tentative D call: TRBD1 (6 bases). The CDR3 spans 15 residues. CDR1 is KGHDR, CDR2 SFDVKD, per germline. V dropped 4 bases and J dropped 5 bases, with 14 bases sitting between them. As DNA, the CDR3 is TGTGCCACCAGTGACCCCGACAGGAAAGACAATGAGCAGTTCTTC. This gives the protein CATSDPDRKDNEQFF.